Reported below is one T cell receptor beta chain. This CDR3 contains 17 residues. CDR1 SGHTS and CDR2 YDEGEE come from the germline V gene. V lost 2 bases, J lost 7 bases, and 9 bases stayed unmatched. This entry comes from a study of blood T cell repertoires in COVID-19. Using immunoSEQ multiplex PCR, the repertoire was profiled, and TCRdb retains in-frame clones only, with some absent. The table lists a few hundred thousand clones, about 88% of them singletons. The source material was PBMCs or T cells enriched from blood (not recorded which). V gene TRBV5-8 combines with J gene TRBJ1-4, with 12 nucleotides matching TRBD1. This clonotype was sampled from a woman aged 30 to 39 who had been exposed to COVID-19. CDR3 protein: CASSFGGTGGIGEKLFF. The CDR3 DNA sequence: TGTGCCAGCAGCTTTGGCGGGACAGGGGGCATCGGTGAAAAACTGTTTTTT.